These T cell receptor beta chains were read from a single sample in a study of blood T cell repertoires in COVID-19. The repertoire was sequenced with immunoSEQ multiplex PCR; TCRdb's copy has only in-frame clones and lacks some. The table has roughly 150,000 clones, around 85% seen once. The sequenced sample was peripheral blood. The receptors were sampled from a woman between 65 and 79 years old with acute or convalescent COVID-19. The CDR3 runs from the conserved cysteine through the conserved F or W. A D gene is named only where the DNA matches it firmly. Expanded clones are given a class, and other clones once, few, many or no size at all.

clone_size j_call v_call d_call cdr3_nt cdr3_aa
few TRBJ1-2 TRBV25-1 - TGTGCCAGCAGTGAATATGGGAGCTATGGCTACACCTTC CASSEYGSYGYTF
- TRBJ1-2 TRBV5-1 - TGCGCCAGCAGCTCAACGGGAGCCGGCTATGGCTACACCTTC CASSSTGAGYGYTF
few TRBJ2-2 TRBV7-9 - TGTGCCAGCTCCAAACAGGGGAGGGACACCGGGGAGCTGTTTTTT CASSKQGRDTGELFF
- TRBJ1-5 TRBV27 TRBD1 TGTGCCAGCAGTTTATTTGCCGGGACAGCCCTGCATCAGCCCCAGCATTTT CASSLFAGTALHQPQHF
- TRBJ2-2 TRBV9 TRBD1 TGTGCCAGCAGAGCCGGGACAGGGACCACCGGGGAGCTGTTTTTT CASRAGTGTTGELFF
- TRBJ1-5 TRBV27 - TGTGCCAGCAGAGCCGGCAATCAGCCCCAGCATTTT CASRAGNQPQHF
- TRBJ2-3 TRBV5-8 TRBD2 TGTGCCAGCAGCCGCCGGGGGGACGGCACAGATACGCAGTATTTT CASSRRGDGTDTQYF
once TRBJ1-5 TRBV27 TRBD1 TGTGCCAGCAGTTTATACAGGGACAGGGATCAGCCCCAGCATTTT CASSLYRDRDQPQHF
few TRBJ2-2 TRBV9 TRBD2 TGTGCCAGCAGCGTATCCCTTTCTAGCGGGGGGGCGCTGTTTTTT CASSVSLSSGGALFF
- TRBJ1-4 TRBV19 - TGTGCCAGTAGTATCGGGTGGGGCCGCCAGGCGGAAAAACTGTTTTTT CASSIGWGRQAEKLFF